These 15 T cell receptor beta chains were all obtained from the same sample, sequenced in a study of blood T cell repertoires in COVID-19. Sequencing used immunoSEQ multiplex PCR; TCRdb keeps in-frame clones, though not all of them. In the table there are some 200,000 clones, roughly 80% of which are singletons. Sequencing was performed on peripheral blood. The receptor set was obtained from a woman aged 80 or over with COVID-19, enrolled during active disease.

This chain joins TRBV5-1 and TRBJ2-3; possible D gene TRBD2, 5 bases. Germline assignment: CDR1 SGHRS and CDR2 YFSETQ. The CDR3 has 14 amino acids. Trimming left V 4 bases short and J 10 bases short, with 19 bases between. CDR3 nucleotide sequence: TGCGCCAGCAGCCCGGGAACCCAGGCTGGGGCGCAGTATTTT. Translating it yields CASSPGTQAGAQYF.

CDR3 DNA: TGTGCCAGCTCACCCAGGGAGGCGAACACCGGGGAGCTGTTTTTT. Its translation is CASSPREANTGELFF. V gene TRBV18 combines with J gene TRBJ2-2, with D possibly TRBD2 on 6 matching bases. Germline loops: CDR1 KGHSH, CDR2 LQKENI. This CDR3 spans 15 amino acids. V was cut by 3 bases and J by 0 bases, with 8 bases left in between.

The chain has TRBV10-2 and TRBJ1-4; 8 bases agree with TRBD1. Trimming at V came to 4 bases and at J to 8 bases, leaving 6 bases not matched to a gene. The CDR3 is 14 amino acids. Germline CDR1 reads WSHSY; CDR2 reads SAAADI. The CDR3 DNA sequence: TGCGCCAGCAGTGCTACAGGGGGATTAGAAAAACTGTTTTTT. Amino acid sequence: CASSATGGLEKLFF.

V usage is TRBV19 and J usage is TRBJ2-2; 10 positions agree with TRBD1. This CDR3 is 15 amino acids long. Germline assignment: CDR1 LNHDA and CDR2 SQIVND (reference sequence). V shed 7 bases, J shed 6 bases, and the junction held 8 bases outside the gene matches. The CDR3 here is CASTAEDRGAGELFF. DNA of the CDR3: TGTGCCAGTACCGCCGAGGACAGGGGGGCCGGGGAGCTGTTTTTT. The variable domain in full, with the rest retrieved from reference TRBV19 and TRBJ2-2, is DGGITQSPKYLFRKEGQNVTLSCEQNLNHDAMYWYRQDPGQGLRLIYYSQIVNDFQKGDIAEGYSVSREKKESFPLTVTSAQKNPTAFYLCASTAEDRGAGELFFGEGSRLTVL.

The chain has TRBV11-3 and TRBJ1-5; possibly TRBD1 for D (5 bases). There are 16 residues in the CDR3. CDR1 SGHNT and CDR2 YENEEA come from the germline V gene. V was trimmed by 4 bases and J by 5 bases, leaving 18 bases between them. The chain's CDR3 is CASSSLGGEGHQPQHF. DNA of the CDR3: TGTGCCAGCAGCTCCCTGGGGGGGGAGGGACATCAGCCCCAGCATTTT.

This chain connects TRBV14 to TRBJ1-2; 7 nucleotides line up with TRBD1. The V and J ends lost 2 bases and 3 bases, in that order; junction bases with no gene match: 9. Germline V gives CDR1 SGHDN, CDR2 FVKESK. CDR3 length: 16 amino acids. The CDR3 DNA reads TGTGCCAGCAGCCAACGGGGTCCGGGACAGTACTATGGCTACACCTTC. As protein: CASSQRGPGQYYGYTF.

The chain combines TRBV25-1 with TRBJ2-3, with D perhaps matching TRBD1 (5 bases). V lost 5 bases and J lost 4, with 19 bases in between. Germline CDR1 is MGHDK and CDR2 is SYGVNS. The CDR3 consists of 16 residues. DNA of the CDR3: TGTGCCAGCAGTACTCGACAGAAAATTAGGCCAGATACGCAGTATTTT. This translates into CASSTRQKIRPDTQYF.

The V call is TRBV3-1 (or the pseudogene TRBV3-2), the J call TRBJ2-6, with D hard to call. Per the germline V gene, CDR1 is LGHDT and CDR2 is YNNKEL (reference sequence). The CDR3 spans 13 residues. V was cut by 5 bases and J by 4 bases, with 6 bases left in between. The CDR3 DNA reads TGTGCCAGCAGCGCTCTAGGGGCCAACGTCCTGACTTTC. Translating gives CASSALGANVLTF.

This chain links TRBV6-5 with TRBJ2-7; 9 bases are shared with TRBD1. The CDR3 consists of 14 residues. Trimming cost V 6 bases and J 1 base; bases outside gene matches: 4. The V gene's germline CDR1 is MNHEY and CDR2 SVGAGI. In DNA form, the CDR3 reads TGTGCCAGCAGGGACAGGGGTATTTCCTACGAGCAGTACTTC. It is translated as CASRDRGISYEQYF.

At least ten counts were recorded for this clone. The chain carries TRBV6-6 and TRBJ1-1, with D unclear. Trimming cost V 11 bases and J 0 bases, with 13 bases left between them. This CDR3 is built from 13 residues. Per the germline V gene, CDR1 is MNHNY and CDR2 is SVGAGI (reference sequence). In nucleotides, the CDR3 is TGTGCCGGACTTACGGATTTGAACACTGAAGCTTTCTTT. Translating it yields CAGLTDLNTEAFF.

The chain couples TRBV2 to TRBJ1-5; D not resolved. Germline V lookup: CDR1 SNHLY, CDR2 FYNNEI. The CDR3 has 14 amino acids. V lost 4 bases to trimming and J lost 0 bases, with 7 bases between them. CDR3 residues: CASSATYSNQPQHF. CDR3 in DNA: TGTGCCAGCAGTGCAACCTATAGCAATCAGCCCCAGCATTTT.

This clone was detected once. The chain employs TRBV5-4 and TRBJ2-2, with D possibly matching TRBD2 (5 bases). V was cut by 10 bases and J by 0 bases, with 7 bases left in between. CDR1 and CDR2 from the germline V gene are SGHNT and YYREEE (reference sequence). This CDR3 region has 12 residues. The CDR3: CAGGPNTGELFF. CDR3 nucleotides: TGTGCCGGAGGACCGAACACCGGGGAGCTGTTTTTT.

This clone was detected only a few times. The chain combines TRBV2 with TRBJ1-1, with a weak D call TRBD1 (5 bases). V was shortened by 8 bases and J by 10 bases, with 17 bases between the two germline ends. The CDR3 is 12 residues long. Per germline, CDR1 SNHLY and CDR2 FYNNEI. CDR3 coding DNA: TGTGCCAGCGATTTCCAGGGTCGGAGAGCTTTCTTT. Amino acid sequence: CASDFQGRRAFF.

This rearrangement joins TRBV10-3 to TRBJ1-2; tentative D call: TRBD1 (6 bases). The CDR3 covers 17 residues. Trimming cost V 0 bases and J 7 bases, with 21 bases left between them. Per the germline V gene, CDR1 is ENHRY and CDR2 is SYGVKD. The CDR3 loop is CAISESKAGAPLSGYTF. In nucleotides, the CDR3 is TGTGCCATCAGTGAGTCGAAGGCAGGGGCACCCCTATCTGGCTACACCTTC.

The chain has TRBV6-5 and TRBJ2-3, with TRBD2 matching 7 bases. J was trimmed by 9 bases and V by 5 bases; bases with no gene match: 8. The CDR3 is 13 amino acids. Germline-derived CDR1 and CDR2 are MNHEY and SVGAGI. CDR3 amino acids: CASSIRAGETQYF. CDR3 coding DNA: TGTGCCAGCAGTATTCGTGCGGGAGAAACGCAGTATTTT.